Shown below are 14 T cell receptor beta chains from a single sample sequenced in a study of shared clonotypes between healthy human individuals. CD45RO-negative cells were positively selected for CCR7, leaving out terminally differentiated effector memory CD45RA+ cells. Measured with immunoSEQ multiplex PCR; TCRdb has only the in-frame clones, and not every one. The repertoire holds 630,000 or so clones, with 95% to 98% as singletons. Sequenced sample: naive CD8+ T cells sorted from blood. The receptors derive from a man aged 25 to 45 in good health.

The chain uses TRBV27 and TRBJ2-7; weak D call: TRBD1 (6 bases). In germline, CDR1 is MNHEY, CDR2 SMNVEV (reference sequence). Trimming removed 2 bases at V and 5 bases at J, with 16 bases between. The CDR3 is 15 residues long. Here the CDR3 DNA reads TGTGCCAGCAGTTTAAACAGGGAAAGCTGGAACGAGCAGTACTTC. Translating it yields CASSLNRESWNEQYF.

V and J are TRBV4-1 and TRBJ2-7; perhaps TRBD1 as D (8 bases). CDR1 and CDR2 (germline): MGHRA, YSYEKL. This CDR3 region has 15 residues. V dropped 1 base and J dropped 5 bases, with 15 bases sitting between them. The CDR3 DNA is TGCGCCAGCAGCCAAGGAAACAGGGGGGGGGACGAGCAGTACTTC. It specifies CASSQGNRGGDEQYF.

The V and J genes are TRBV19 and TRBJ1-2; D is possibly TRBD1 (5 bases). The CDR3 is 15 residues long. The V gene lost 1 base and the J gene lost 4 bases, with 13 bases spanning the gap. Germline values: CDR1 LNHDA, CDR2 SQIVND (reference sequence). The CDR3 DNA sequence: TGTGCCAGTAGTATAGCCCTCCTAGACAGCTATGGCTACACCTTC. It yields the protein CASSIALLDSYGYTF.

CDR3 region: CASSYPPTGQETQYF. The DNA of the CDR3 is TGCGCCAGCAGCTATCCCCCGACAGGTCAAGAGACCCAGTACTTC. The chain employs TRBV5-1 and TRBJ2-5; TRBD1 is a possible D gene (6 bases). The germline CDR1 and CDR2 sequences are SGHRS and YFSETQ. V lost 3 bases and J lost 2, with 14 bases in between. This CDR3 has 15 amino acids.

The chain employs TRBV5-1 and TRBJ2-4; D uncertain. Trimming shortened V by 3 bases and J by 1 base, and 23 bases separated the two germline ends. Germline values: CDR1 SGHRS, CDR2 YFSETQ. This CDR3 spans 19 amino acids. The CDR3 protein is CASSSNSSDPWDAKNIQYF. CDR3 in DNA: TGCGCCAGCAGCTCCAACAGTTCCGACCCTTGGGATGCCAAAAACATTCAGTACTTC.

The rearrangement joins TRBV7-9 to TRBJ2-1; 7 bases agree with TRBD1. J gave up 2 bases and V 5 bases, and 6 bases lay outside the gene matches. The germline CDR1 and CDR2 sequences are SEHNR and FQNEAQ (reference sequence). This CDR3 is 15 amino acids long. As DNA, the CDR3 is TGTGCCAGCAGCCCGGGACAGAAACCCTACAATGAGCAGTTCTTC. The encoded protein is CASSPGQKPYNEQFF.

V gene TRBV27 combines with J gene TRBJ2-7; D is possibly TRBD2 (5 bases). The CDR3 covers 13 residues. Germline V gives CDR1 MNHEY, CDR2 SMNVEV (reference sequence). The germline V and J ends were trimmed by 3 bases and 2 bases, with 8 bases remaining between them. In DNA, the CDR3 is TGTGCCAGCAGTTTCGGGGTAGCCTACGAGCAGTACTTC. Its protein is CASSFGVAYEQYF.

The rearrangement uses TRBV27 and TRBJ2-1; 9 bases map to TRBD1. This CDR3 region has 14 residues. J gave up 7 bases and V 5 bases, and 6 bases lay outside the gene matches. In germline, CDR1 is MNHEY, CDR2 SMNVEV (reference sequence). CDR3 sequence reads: CASSIRTGENEQFF. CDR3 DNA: TGTGCCAGCAGTATCCGGACAGGGGAAAATGAGCAGTTCTTC.

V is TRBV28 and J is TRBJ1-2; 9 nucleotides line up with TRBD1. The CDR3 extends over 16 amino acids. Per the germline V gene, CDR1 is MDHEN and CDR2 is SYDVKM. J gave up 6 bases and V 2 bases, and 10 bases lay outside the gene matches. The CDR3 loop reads CASSLVPGQGTDGYTF. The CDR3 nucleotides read TGTGCCAGCAGTTTAGTCCCGGGACAGGGTACGGATGGCTACACCTTC.

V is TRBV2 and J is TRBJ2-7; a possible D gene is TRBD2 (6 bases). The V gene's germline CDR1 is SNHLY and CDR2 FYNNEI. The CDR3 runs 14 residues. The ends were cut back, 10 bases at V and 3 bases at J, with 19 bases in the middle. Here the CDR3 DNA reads TGTGCCACCACCTCCGGGACTGATGGCTACGAGCAGTACTTC. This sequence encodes CATTSGTDGYEQYF.

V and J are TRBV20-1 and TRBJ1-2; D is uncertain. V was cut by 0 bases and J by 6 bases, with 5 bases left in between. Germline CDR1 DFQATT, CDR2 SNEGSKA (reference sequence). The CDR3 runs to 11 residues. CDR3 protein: CSARDGNGYTF. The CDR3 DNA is TGCAGTGCTAGAGATGGTAATGGCTACACCTTC.

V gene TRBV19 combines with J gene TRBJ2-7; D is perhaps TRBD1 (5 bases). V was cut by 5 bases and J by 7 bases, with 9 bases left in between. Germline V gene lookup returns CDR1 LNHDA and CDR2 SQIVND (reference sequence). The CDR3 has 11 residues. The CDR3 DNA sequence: TGTGCCAGTAGTGACAGCTGGGAGCAGTACTTC. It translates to CASSDSWEQYF.

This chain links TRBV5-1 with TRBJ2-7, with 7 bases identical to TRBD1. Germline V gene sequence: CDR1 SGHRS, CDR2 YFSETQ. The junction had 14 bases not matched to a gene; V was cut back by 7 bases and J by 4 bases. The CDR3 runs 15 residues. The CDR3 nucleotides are TGCGCCAGCCGCCCTTCCGACAGGGAGTTTTACGAGCAGTACTTC. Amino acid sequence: CASRPSDREFYEQYF.

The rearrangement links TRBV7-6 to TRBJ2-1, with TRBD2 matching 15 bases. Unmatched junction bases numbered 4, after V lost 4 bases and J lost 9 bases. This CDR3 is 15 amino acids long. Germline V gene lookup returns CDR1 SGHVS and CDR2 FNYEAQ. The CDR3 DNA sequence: TGTGCCAGCAGCTCTCCGGGACTAGCGGGAGGTGAGCAGTTCTTC. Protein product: CASSSPGLAGGEQFF.